Following are 22 T cell receptor beta chains from one sample sequenced in a study of blood T cell repertoires in COVID-19. This table comes from immunoSEQ multiplex PCR, and its TCRdb copy is limited to in-frame clones, with some not included. Among a few hundred thousand clones listed, around 89% were seen once. Sequencing input: peripheral blood. The receptor source for this set is a man aged 25-45 years with acute or convalescent COVID-19.

This clone was seen more than once but under ten times. This chain uses TRBV6-6 with TRBJ1-5; D gene unclear. This CDR3 has 13 amino acids. Trimming shortened V by 8 bases and J by 0 bases, and 8 bases separated the two germline ends. Per germline, CDR1 MNHNY and CDR2 SVGAGI (reference sequence). The CDR3 sequence is CASELYSNQPQHF. Written as DNA, the CDR3 is TGTGCCAGCGAGCTGTATAGCAATCAGCCCCAGCATTTT.

The chain has TRBV5-1 and TRBJ1-1; D is possibly TRBD1 (6 bases). This CDR3 has 15 amino acids. CDR1 is SGHRS and CDR2 is YFSETQ in the germline V gene. The V and J ends lost 0 bases and 1 base respectively, with 10 bases between them. The CDR3: CASSLVQGKNTEAFF. CDR3 DNA: TGCGCCAGCAGCTTGGTACAGGGAAAGAACACTGAAGCTTTCTTT.

The chain uses TRBV5-6 and TRBJ1-1, with 7 bases fitting TRBD1. The germline V gene encodes CDR1 SGHDT and CDR2 YYEEEE. Unmatched junction bases numbered 8, after V lost 2 bases and J lost 10 bases. The CDR3 runs to 13 residues. CDR3: CASSFGKTGVAFF. In DNA, the CDR3 is TGTGCCAGCAGCTTTGGGAAAACAGGGGTAGCTTTCTTT.

V is TRBV28 and J is TRBJ2-5; 8 nucleotides line up with TRBD2. CDR3 length equals 15 residues. In germline, CDR1 is MDHEN, CDR2 SYDVKM. J lost 7 bases, V lost 4 bases, and 11 bases had no gene match. This CDR3 is CASSSLAGPQGTQYF. CDR3 DNA: TGTGCCAGCAGTTCTCTAGCGGGCCCGCAGGGGACCCAGTACTTC. The full variable domain, its missing parts supplied by reference TRBV28 and TRBJ2-5, is DVKVTQSSRYLVKRTGEKVFLECVQDMDHENMFWYRQDPGLGLRLIYFSYDVKMKEKGDIPEGYSVSREKKERFSLILESASTNQTSMYLCASSSLAGPQGTQYFGPGTRLLVL.

The J gene is TRBJ2-5, the V gene TRBV9; maybe TRBD2 (6 bases). Germline V gene lookup returns CDR1 SGDLS and CDR2 YYNGEE. V was trimmed by 3 bases and J by 2 bases, leaving 20 bases between them. This CDR3 is 17 amino acids long. Here the CDR3 reads CASSGFGGAGLQETQYF. The CDR3 coding sequence is TGTGCCAGCAGCGGATTTGGCGGGGCGGGCCTTCAAGAGACCCAGTACTTC.

The rearrangement uses TRBV5-6 and TRBJ1-1; D is ambiguous. This CDR3 contains 14 residues. With 2 bases removed from V and 0 bases from J, the gap between germline ends came to 8 bases. Germline CDR1 is SGHDT and CDR2 is YYEEEE. CDR3 loop: CASSFAQLNTEAFF. The CDR3 DNA reads TGTGCCAGCAGCTTTGCACAGCTGAACACTGAAGCTTTCTTT.

The chain has TRBV19 and TRBJ1-5; D is unresolved. The germline CDR1 and CDR2 sequences are LNHDA and SQIVND (reference sequence). Trimming took off 3 bases at V and 4 bases at J, with 13 bases between the two ends. The CDR3 runs to 15 residues. The CDR3 DNA follows: TGTGCCAGTAGTATTGGGGTGGCGGGTAATCAGCCCCAGCATTTT. Translated, it gives CASSIGVAGNQPQHF.

This clone came up once. This chain joins TRBV7-9 and TRBJ2-7, with TRBD1 identical over 11 bases. CDR3 length: 14 residues. Germline-derived CDR1 and CDR2 are SEHNR and FQNEAQ (reference sequence). Losses at the gene ends were 1 base for V and 6 bases for J; bases not matched to a gene: 2. In DNA form, the CDR3 reads TGTGCCAGCAGCTTAGGGACAGGGGGCTTCGAGCAGTACTTC. It is translated as CASSLGTGGFEQYF.

The chain employs TRBV19 and TRBJ2-1, with 10 bases aligning to TRBD1. Trimming removed 9 bases from V and 0 bases from J; junction bases left unmatched: 14. The germline V gene has CDR1 LNHDA and CDR2 SQIVND (reference sequence). This CDR3 comprises 18 residues. The CDR3 region is CASYGQGGVGNSYNEQFF. The CDR3 nucleotides read TGTGCCAGCTACGGACAGGGGGGGGTAGGAAACTCCTACAATGAGCAGTTCTTC. Supplemented by reference TRBV19 and TRBJ2-1, the full variable domain reads DGGITQSPKYLFRKEGQNVTLSCEQNLNHDAMYWYRQDPGQGLRLIYYSQIVNDFQKGDIAEGYSVSREKKESFPLTVTSAQKNPTAFYLCASYGQGGVGNSYNEQFFGPGTRLTVL.

The V and J genes are TRBV27 and TRBJ2-1; 9 bases are shared with TRBD2. CDR1 and CDR2 (germline): MNHEY, SMNVEV (reference sequence). V dropped 8 bases and J dropped 0; count of bases not matched to a gene: 5. The CDR3 is 15 amino acids. Here the CDR3 reads CASALAGSSYNEQFF. CDR3 DNA sequence: TGTGCCAGCGCTCTAGCGGGGAGCTCCTACAATGAGCAGTTCTTC.

The chain employs TRBV6-6 and TRBJ1-6; 7 positions agree with TRBD1. The V segment lost 8 bases and the J segment 11 bases; nucleotides outside the gene matches: 9. The V gene's germline CDR1 is MNHNY and CDR2 SVGAGI (reference sequence). The CDR3 totals 13 residues. In DNA, the CDR3 is TGTGCCAGCCAAGACAGGGATCGGACACCCCTCCACTTT. Translation gives CASQDRDRTPLHF.

The V call is TRBV27, the J call TRBJ1-5; no firm D call. The CDR3 length is 14 residues. Germline CDR1 reads MNHEY; CDR2 reads SMNVEV (reference sequence). Trimming stripped 6 bases from V and 3 bases from J, with 12 bases between. CDR3 amino acids: CASSLGRFNQPQHF. The CDR3, as DNA: TGTGCCAGCAGCCTAGGGAGGTTCAATCAGCCCCAGCATTTT.

The rearrangement joins TRBV28 to TRBJ1-2, with D tentatively TRBD1 (6 bases). There are 13 residues in the CDR3. The germline gives CDR1 MDHEN, CDR2 SYDVKM. The V end lost 10 bases, the J end lost 7 bases, and 19 bases lay between the germline ends. The CDR3 coding sequence is TGTGCCACGTTCCTAGCAGGGGCTGGTGGCTACACCTTC. Residues: CATFLAGAGGYTF.

The V gene is TRBV30, the J gene TRBJ2-2, with 9 bases identical to TRBD1. The CDR3 runs to 15 residues. The junction had 6 bases not matched to a gene; V was cut back by 4 bases and J by 3 bases. Germline values: CDR1 GTSNPN, CDR2 SVGIG (reference sequence). The CDR3 sequence: CAWTRGTGYTGELFF. The CDR3 DNA follows: TGTGCCTGGACCCGCGGGACAGGGTACACCGGGGAGCTGTTTTTT.

The chain couples TRBV29-1 to TRBJ2-7, with 10 bases identical to TRBD2. The CDR3 has 14 amino acids. With V trimmed by 6 bases and J by 2 bases, 7 bases remained unmatched. Germline assignment: CDR1 SQVTM and CDR2 ANQGSEA. This CDR3 reads CSVNPGLAPYEQYF. DNA for the CDR3: TGCAGCGTAAACCCGGGACTAGCGCCCTACGAGCAGTACTTC.

A word on this clone: The identical CDR3 is also encoded by other nucleotide sequences in the sample. V usage is TRBV9 and J usage is TRBJ1-3; 7 positions match TRBD1. The CDR3 runs to 15 residues. V was clipped by 4 bases and J by 0 bases; unmatched bases: 4. The germline gives CDR1 SGDLS, CDR2 YYNGEE. The CDR3 sequence is CASSLGGVSGNTIYF. In DNA, the CDR3 is TGTGCCAGCAGCCTAGGGGGCGTCTCTGGAAACACCATATATTTT.

The rearrangement joins TRBV11-2 to TRBJ2-3; D possibly corresponds to TRBD2 (5 bases). The CDR3 spans 12 residues. Germline CDR1 and CDR2: SGHAT and FQNNGV. V dropped 6 bases and J dropped 11 bases, with 15 bases sitting between them. DNA of the CDR3: TGTGCCAGCAGGACGAGCGGAGAAATGCAGTATTTT. The encoded protein is CASRTSGEMQYF. Full variable domain (rest looked up from reference TRBV11-2 and TRBJ2-3): EAGVAQSPRYKIIEKRQSVAFWCNPISGHATLYWYQQILGQGPKLLIQFQNNGVVDDSQLPKDRFSAERLKGVDSTLKIQPAKLEDSAVYLCASRTSGEMQYFGPGTRLTVL.

The J gene is TRBJ1-1, the V gene TRBV19; 8 nucleotides align to TRBD1. The CDR3 runs 18 residues. Per germline, CDR1 LNHDA and CDR2 SQIVND (reference sequence). Trimming removed 0 bases from V and 3 bases from J; junction bases left unmatched: 12. As DNA, the CDR3 is TGTGCCAGTAGTATAGATTTCCAGGGGGCGATTAAGGACACTGAAGCTTTCTTT. As protein: CASSIDFQGAIKDTEAFF.

V usage is TRBV14 and J usage is TRBJ2-7, with 10 bases lining up with TRBD2. The germline gives CDR1 SGHDN, CDR2 FVKESK. This CDR3 is 15 amino acids long. V dropped 2 bases and J dropped 7; count of bases not matched to a gene: 8. CDR3 DNA: TGTGCCAGCAGCCAATTACTAGCGGGATCGGGGGAGCAGTACTTC. Translated, it gives CASSQLLAGSGEQYF.

The chain links TRBV7-9 to TRBJ2-4; TRBD2 is a possible D gene (6 bases). The CDR3 has 11 amino acids. From germline, CDR1 is SEHNR and CDR2 FQNEAQ (reference sequence). V lost 3 bases and J 13 bases, leaving 10 bases between the germline ends. The CDR3 reads CASSFDSGQYF. CDR3 nucleotides: TGTGCCAGCAGCTTTGATAGCGGACAGTACTTC.

This clone came up once. The chain combines TRBV7-8 with TRBJ1-1; TRBD1 agrees at 9 bases. The CDR3 totals 16 residues. Germline loops: CDR1 SGHVS, CDR2 FQNEAQ. V trimming: 7 bases; J trimming: 0 bases; junction bases outside the gene matches: 9. The CDR3 protein is CASTPGQGIMNTEAFF. In DNA form, the CDR3 reads TGTGCCAGCACCCCGGGACAGGGTATTATGAACACTGAAGCTTTCTTT. The full variable domain, with the rest looked up from reference TRBV7-8 and TRBJ1-1, is GAGVSQSPRYKVAKRGQDVALRCDPISGHVSLFWYQQALGQGPEFLTYFQNEAQLDKSGLPSDRFFAERPEGSVSTLKIQRTQQEDSAVYLCASTPGQGIMNTEAFFGQGTRLTVV.

The V gene is TRBV14, the J gene TRBJ1-6, with 9 positions matching TRBD1. Losses at the gene ends were 3 bases for V and 9 bases for J; bases not matched to a gene: 15. CDR1 is SGHDN, CDR2 FVKESK, per germline. This CDR3 comprises 18 residues. The CDR3 protein is CASSQSGQGVLSGSPLHF. The CDR3 bases are TGTGCCAGCAGCCAGTCGGGACAGGGTGTCTTATCAGGTTCACCCCTCCACTTT.